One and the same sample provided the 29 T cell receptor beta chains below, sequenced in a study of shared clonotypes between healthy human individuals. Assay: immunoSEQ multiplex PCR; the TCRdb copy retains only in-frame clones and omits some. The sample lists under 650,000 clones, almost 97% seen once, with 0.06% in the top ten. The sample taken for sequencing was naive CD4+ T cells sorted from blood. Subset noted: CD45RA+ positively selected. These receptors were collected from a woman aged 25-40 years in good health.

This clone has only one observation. The CDR3 DNA follows: TGTGCCAGTAGTATGATCGGGAAGTCACTAGCGGGAGGGGGAGAGACCCAGTACTTC. This gives the protein CASSMIGKSLAGGGETQYF. The chain couples TRBV19 to TRBJ2-5; TRBD2 agrees at 13 bases. Looked up from germline, CDR1 is LNHDA and CDR2 is SQIVND (reference sequence). This CDR3 region has 19 residues. Trimming removed 3 bases from V and 4 bases from J; junction bases left unmatched: 14.

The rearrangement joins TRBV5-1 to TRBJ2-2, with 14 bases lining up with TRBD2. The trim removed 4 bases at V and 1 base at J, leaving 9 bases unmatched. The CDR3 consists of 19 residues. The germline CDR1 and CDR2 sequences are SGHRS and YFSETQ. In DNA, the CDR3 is TGCGCCAGCAGCGGGGGACTAGCGGGAGAATTTGGGAACACCGGGGAGCTGTTTTTT. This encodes CASSGGLAGEFGNTGELFF.

The CDR3 bases are TGTGCCAGCAGCTTTTCTACGAACTCTGGAAACACCATATATTTT. Translated, it gives CASSFSTNSGNTIYF. J is TRBJ1-3 and V is TRBV7-9; D is ambiguous. This CDR3 spans 15 amino acids. The germline CDR1 and CDR2 sequences are SEHNR and FQNEAQ (reference sequence). V shed 3 bases and J shed 0 bases, with 9 bases lying between them.

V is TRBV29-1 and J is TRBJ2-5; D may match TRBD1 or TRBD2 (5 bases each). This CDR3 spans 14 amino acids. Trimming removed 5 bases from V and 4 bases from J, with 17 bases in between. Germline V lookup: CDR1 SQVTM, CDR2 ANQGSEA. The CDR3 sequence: CSVLDPSRGETQYF. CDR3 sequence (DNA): TGCAGCGTTCTAGACCCCTCGAGGGGAGAGACCCAGTACTTC.

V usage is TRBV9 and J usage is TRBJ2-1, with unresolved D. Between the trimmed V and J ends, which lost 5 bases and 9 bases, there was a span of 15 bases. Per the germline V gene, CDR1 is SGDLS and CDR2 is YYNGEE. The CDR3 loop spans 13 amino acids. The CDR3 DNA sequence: TGTGCCAGCAGTCCATCATGGGCGCTTGAGCAGTTCTTC. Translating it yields CASSPSWALEQFF. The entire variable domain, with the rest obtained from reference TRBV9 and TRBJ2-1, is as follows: DSGVTQTPKHLITATGQRVTLRCSPRSGDLSVYWYQQSLDQGLQFLIQYYNGEERAKGNILERFSAQQFPDLHSELNLSSLELGDSALYFCASSPSWALEQFFGPGTRLTVL.

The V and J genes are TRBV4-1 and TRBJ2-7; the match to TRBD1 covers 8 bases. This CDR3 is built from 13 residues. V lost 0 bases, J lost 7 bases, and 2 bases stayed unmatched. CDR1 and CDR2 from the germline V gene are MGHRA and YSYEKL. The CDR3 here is CASSQDTGGEQYF. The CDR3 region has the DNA TGCGCCAGCAGCCAAGATACAGGGGGTGAGCAGTACTTC.

DNA for the CDR3: TGTGCCAGCAGCCCTAACTCGGGCACAGATACGCAGTATTTT. Its translation is CASSPNSGTDTQYF. V gene TRBV7-3 combines with J gene TRBJ2-3; D gene unclear. The CDR3 has 14 residues. Germline V lookup: CDR1 SGHTA, CDR2 FQGTGA. V dropped 5 bases and J dropped 1 base, with 10 bases sitting between them.

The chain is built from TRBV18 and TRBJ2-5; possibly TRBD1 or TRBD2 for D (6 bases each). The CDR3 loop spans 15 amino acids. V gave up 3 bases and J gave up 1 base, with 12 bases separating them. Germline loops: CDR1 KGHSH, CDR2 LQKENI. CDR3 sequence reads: CASSPSRGLQETQYF. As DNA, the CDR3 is TGTGCCAGCTCACCGTCCCGGGGGCTCCAAGAGACCCAGTACTTC.

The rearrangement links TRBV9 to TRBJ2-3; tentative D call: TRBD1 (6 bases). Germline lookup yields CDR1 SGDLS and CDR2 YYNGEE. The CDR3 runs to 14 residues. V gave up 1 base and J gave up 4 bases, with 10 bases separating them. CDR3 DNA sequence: TGTGCCAGCAGCGTATCTGGGGGCCCAGATACGCAGTATTTT. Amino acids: CASSVSGGPDTQYF. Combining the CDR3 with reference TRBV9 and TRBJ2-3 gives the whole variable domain DSGVTQTPKHLITATGQRVTLRCSPRSGDLSVYWYQQSLDQGLQFLIQYYNGEERAKGNILERFSAQQFPDLHSELNLSSLELGDSALYFCASSVSGGPDTQYFGPGTRLTVL.

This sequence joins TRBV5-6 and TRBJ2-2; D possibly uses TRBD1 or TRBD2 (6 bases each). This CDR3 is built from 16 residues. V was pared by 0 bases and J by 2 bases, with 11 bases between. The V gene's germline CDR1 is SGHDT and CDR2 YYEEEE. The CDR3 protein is CASSLGRGSNTGELFF. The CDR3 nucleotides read TGTGCCAGCAGCTTGGGGAGGGGGTCTAACACCGGGGAGCTGTTTTTT.

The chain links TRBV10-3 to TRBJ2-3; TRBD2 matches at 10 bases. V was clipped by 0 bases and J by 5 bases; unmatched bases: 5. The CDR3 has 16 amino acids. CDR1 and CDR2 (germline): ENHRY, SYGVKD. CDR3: CAISESLAGAEDTQYF. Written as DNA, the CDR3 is TGTGCCATCAGTGAGTCGCTAGCGGGAGCCGAAGATACGCAGTATTTT.

CDR3 DNA: TGTGCCAGCGGGGGACACTACAGGGTTGGCCAGCCCCAGCATTTT. Translation gives CASGGHYRVGQPQHF. The chain has TRBV28 and TRBJ1-5; a possible D gene is TRBD1 (6 bases). Germline CDR1 MDHEN, CDR2 SYDVKM. The CDR3 is made up of 15 amino acids. The V end lost 8 bases, the J end lost 7 bases, and 21 bases lay between the germline ends.

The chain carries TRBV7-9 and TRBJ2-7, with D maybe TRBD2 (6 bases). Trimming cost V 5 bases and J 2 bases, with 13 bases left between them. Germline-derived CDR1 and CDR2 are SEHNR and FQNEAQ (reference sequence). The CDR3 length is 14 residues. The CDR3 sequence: CASSRGTSTYEQYF. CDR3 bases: TGTGCCAGCAGCCGCGGGACTTCAACCTACGAGCAGTACTTC.

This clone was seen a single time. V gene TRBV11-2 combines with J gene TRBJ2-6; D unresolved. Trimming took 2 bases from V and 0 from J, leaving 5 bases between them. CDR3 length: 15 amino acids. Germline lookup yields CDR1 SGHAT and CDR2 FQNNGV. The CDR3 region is CASSLTSSGANVLTF. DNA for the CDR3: TGTGCCAGCAGCTTAACGTCCTCTGGGGCCAACGTCCTGACTTTC.

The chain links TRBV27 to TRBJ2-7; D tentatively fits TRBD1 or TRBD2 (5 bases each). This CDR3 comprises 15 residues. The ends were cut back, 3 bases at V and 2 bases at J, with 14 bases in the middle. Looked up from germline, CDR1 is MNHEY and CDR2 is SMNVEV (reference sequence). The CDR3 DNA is TGTGCCAGCAGTTTCGGGGCGGGTTTTACCTACGAGCAGTACTTC. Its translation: CASSFGAGFTYEQYF.

In nucleotides, the CDR3 is TGCGCCAGCAGCTTGTACCGGGACACAGATACCTACAATGAGCAGTTCTTC. Translated, it gives CASSLYRDTDTYNEQFF. The chain uses TRBV5-1 and TRBJ2-1; D may be TRBD1 (6 bases). CDR1 and CDR2 (germline): SGHRS, YFSETQ. CDR3 length: 17 residues. Deletions cut 1 base from V and 2 bases from J, with 16 bases between. Together with reference TRBV5-1 and TRBJ2-1, the CDR3 gives the full variable domain: KAGVTQTPRYLIKTRGQQVTLSCSPISGHRSVSWYQQTPGQGLQFLFEYFSETQRNKGNFPGRFSGRQFSNSRSEMNVSTLELGDSALYLCASSLYRDTDTYNEQFFGPGTRLTVL.

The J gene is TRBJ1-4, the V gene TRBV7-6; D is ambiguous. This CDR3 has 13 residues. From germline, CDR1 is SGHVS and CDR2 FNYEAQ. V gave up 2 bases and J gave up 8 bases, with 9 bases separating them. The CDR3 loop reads CASSLTVVEKLFF. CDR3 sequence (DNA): TGTGCCAGCAGCTTAACGGTGGTGGAAAAACTGTTTTTT.

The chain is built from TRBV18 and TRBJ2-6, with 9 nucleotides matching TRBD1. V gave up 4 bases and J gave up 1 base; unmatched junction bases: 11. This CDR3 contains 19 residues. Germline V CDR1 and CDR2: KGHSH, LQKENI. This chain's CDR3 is CASSLFTGQGTSGANVLTF. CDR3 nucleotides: TGTGCCAGCTCACTTTTTACGGGACAGGGAACTTCTGGGGCCAACGTCCTGACTTTC.

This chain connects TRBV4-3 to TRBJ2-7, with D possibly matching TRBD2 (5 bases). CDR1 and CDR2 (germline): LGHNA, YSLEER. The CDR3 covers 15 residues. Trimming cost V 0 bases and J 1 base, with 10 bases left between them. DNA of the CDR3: TGCGCCAGCAGCCAAGATGAGACGGGGTCCTACGAGCAGTACTTC. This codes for CASSQDETGSYEQYF.

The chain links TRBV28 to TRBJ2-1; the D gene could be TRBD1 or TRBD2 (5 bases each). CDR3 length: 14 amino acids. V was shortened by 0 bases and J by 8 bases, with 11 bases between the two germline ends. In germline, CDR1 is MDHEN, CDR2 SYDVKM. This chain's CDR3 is CASSLWGTLHEQFF. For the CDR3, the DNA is TGTGCCAGCAGTTTATGGGGGACCTTACATGAGCAGTTCTTC.

The CDR3 coding sequence is TGTGCCAGCAGCTTAAGGCGAGACTACGAGCAGTACTTC. Protein product: CASSLRRDYEQYF. The chain couples TRBV7-9 to TRBJ2-7; no firm D call. This CDR3 has 13 amino acids. From germline, CDR1 is SEHNR and CDR2 FQNEAQ (reference sequence). V lost 2 bases, J lost 3 bases, and 8 bases lay in between.

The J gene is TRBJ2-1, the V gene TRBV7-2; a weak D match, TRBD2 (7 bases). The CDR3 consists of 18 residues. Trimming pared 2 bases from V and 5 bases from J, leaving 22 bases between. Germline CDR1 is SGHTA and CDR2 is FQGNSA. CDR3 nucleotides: TGTGCCAGCAGCTTATCAGCGGTACTCAAGGGGGGGGACAATGAGCAGTTCTTC. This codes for CASSLSAVLKGGDNEQFF.

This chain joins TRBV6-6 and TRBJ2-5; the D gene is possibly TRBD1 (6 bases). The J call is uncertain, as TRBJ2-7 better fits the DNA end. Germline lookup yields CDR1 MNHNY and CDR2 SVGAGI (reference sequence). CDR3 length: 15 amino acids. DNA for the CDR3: TGTGCCAGCAGTACAGGGCCACCGCCCACCTACGAGCAGTACTTC. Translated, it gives CASSTGPPPTYEQYF.

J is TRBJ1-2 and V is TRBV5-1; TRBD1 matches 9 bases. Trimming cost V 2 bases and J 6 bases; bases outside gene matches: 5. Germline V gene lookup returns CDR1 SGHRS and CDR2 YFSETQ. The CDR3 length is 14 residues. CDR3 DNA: TGCGCCAGCAGCTTACAAACAGGGGGCGATGGCTACACCTTC. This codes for CASSLQTGGDGYTF.

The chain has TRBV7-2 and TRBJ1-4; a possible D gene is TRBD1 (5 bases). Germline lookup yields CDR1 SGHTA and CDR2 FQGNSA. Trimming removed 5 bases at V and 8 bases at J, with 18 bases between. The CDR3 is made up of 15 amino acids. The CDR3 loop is CASSPAMIREEKLFF. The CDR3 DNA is TGTGCCAGCAGCCCCGCTATGATCAGGGAAGAAAAACTGTTTTTT.

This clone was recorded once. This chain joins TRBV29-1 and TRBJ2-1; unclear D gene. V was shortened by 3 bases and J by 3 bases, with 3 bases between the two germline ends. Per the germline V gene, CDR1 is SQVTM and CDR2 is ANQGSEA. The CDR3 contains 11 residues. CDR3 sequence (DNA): TGCAGCGTTGACTACTACAATGAGCAGTTCTTC. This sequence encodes CSVDYYNEQFF.

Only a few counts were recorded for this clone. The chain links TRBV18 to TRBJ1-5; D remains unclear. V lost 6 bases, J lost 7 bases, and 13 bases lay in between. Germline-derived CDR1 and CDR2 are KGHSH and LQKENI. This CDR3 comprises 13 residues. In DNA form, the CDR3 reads TGTGCCAGCTCGGTAGATGGGGTGCAGCCCCAGCATTTT. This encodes CASSVDGVQPQHF.

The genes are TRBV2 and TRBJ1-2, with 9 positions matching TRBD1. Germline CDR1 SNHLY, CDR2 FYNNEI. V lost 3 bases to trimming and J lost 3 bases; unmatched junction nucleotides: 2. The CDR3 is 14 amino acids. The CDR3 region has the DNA TGTGCCAGCAGTGACGGACAGGGGTACTATGGCTACACCTTC. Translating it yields CASSDGQGYYGYTF.

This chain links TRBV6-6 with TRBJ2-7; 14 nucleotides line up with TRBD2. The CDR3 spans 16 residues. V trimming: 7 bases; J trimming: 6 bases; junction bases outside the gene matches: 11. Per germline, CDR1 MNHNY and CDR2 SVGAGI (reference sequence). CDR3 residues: CASTSQGLAGVSEQYF. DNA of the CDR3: TGTGCCAGCACCTCACAGGGACTAGCGGGAGTTAGCGAGCAGTACTTC.